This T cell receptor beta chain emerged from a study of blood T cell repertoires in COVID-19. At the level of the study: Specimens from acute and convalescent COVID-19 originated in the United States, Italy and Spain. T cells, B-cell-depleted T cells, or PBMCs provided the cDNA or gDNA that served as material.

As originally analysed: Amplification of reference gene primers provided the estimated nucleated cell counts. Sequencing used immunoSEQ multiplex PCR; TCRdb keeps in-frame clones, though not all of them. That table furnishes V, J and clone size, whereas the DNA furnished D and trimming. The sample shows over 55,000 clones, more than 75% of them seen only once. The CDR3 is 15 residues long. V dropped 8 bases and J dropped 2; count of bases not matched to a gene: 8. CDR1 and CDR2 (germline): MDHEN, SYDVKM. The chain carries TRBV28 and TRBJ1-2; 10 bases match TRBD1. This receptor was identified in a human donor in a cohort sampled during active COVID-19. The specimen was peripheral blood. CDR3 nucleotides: TGTGCCAGCCGCAGACCGGGACAGGGGAACTATGGCTACACCTTC. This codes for CASRRPGQGNYGYTF.